This T cell receptor beta chain was identified in a study of T cells after yellow fever vaccination. Only a few counts were recorded for this clonotype. TCRdb re-analysed the 5' RACE reads in MiXCR, keeping a single row per CDR3 protein. The repertoire has roughly 240,000 distinct CDR3 sequences, 5.5% to 8.5% of them found once; the top ten carry 0.85% to 1.2%. This CDR3 is 12 amino acids long. V trimming: 5 bases; J trimming: 6 bases; junction bases outside the gene matches: 1. Germline V gene sequence: CDR1 KGHSH, CDR2 LQKENI. The chain joins TRBV18 to TRBJ2-1, with 7 bases matching TRBD1. This sequence originates from a man between 25 and 39 years old who received the YFV17D yellow fever vaccine. This specimen consisted of CD4+ T cells sorted from PBMCs, obtained on the day of the yellow fever booster vaccination. The CDR3 is CASSSGGNEQFF. CDR3 nucleotides: TGTGCCAGCTCATCAGGGGGCAATGAGCAGTTCTTC.